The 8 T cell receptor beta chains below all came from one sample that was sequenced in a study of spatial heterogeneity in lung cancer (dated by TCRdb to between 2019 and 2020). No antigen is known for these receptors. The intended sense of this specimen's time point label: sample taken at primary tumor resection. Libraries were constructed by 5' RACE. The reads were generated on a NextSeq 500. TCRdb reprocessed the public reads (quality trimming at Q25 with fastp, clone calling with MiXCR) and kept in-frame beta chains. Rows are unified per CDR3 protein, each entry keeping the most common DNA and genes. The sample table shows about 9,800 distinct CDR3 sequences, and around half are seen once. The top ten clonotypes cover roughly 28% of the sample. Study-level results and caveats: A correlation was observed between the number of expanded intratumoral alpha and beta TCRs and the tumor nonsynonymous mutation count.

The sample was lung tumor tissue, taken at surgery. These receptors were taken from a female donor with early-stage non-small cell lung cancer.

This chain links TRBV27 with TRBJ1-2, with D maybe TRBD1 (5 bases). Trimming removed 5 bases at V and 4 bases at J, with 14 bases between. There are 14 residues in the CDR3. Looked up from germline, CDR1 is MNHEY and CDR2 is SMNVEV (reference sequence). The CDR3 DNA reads TGTGCCAGCAGTCGTTACGACGGGGGCTATGGCTACACCTTC. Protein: CASSRYDGGYGYTF.

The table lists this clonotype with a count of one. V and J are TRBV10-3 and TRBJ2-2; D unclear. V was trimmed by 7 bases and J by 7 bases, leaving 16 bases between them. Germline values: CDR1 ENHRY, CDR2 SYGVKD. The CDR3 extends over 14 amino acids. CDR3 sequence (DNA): TGTGCCATCACCCCCGGAGTGGGATACGGGGAGCTGTTTTTT. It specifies CAITPGVGYGELFF.

The CDR3 DNA reads as TGTGCCAGTAGCCCTACCGGGACAGGGGGGACCCAGTACTTC. This encodes CASSPTGTGGTQYF. The chain links TRBV19 to TRBJ2-5; 11 positions agree with TRBD1. Unmatched junction bases numbered 7, after V lost 6 bases and J lost 7 bases. Looked up from germline, CDR1 is LNHDA and CDR2 is SQIVND (reference sequence). CDR3 size: 14 residues.

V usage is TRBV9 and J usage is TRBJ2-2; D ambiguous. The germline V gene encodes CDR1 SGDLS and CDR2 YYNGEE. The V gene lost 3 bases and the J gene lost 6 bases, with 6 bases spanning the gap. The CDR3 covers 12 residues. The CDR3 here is CASSAWAGELFF. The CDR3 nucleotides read TGTGCCAGCAGCGCGTGGGCCGGGGAGCTGTTTTTT.

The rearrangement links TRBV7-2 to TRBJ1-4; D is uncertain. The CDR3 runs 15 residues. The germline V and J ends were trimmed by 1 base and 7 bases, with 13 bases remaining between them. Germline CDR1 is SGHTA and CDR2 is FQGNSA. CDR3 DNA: TGTGCCAGCAGCTTAGACAGCCGAGGGAGTGAAAAACTGTTTTTT. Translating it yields CASSLDSRGSEKLFF.

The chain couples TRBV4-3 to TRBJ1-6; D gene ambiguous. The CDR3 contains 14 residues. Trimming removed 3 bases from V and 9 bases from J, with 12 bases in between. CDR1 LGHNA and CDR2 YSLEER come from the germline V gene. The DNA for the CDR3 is TGCGCCAGCAGCCAGCTGTCAATTGGTTCACCCCTCCACTTT. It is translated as CASSQLSIGSPLHF.

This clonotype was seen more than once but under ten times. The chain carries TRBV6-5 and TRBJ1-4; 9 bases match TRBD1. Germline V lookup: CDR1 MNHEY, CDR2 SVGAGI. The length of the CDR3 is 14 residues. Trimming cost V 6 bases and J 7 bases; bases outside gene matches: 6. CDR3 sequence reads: CASSFDRGSEKLFF. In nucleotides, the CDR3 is TGTGCCAGCAGCTTTGACAGGGGGTCTGAAAAACTGTTTTTT.

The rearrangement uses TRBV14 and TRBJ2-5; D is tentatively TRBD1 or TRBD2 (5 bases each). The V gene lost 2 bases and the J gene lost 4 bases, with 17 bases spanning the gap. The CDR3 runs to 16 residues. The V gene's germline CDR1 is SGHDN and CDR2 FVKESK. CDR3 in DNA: TGTGCCAGCAGCCAATTCCGGGGCCAGCCTCCAGAGACCCAGTACTTC. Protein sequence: CASSQFRGQPPETQYF.